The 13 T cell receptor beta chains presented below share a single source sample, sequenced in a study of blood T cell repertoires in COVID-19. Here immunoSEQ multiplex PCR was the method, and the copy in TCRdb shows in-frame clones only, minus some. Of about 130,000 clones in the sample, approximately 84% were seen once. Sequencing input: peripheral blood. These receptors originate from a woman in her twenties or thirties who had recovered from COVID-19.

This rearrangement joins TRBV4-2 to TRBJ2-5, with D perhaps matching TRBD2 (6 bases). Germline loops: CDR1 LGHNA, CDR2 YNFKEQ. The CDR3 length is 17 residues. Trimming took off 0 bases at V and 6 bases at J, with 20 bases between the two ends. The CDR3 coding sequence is TGTGCCAGCAGCCAAGAATTAAGGACTACCCCTGGAAAGACCCAGTACTTC. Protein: CASSQELRTTPGKTQYF.

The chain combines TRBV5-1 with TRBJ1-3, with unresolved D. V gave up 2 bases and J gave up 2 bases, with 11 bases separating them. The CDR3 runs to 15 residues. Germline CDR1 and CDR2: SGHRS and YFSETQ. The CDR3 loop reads CASSLDQATGNTIYF. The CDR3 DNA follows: TGCGCCAGCAGCTTAGATCAGGCAACTGGAAACACCATATATTTT.

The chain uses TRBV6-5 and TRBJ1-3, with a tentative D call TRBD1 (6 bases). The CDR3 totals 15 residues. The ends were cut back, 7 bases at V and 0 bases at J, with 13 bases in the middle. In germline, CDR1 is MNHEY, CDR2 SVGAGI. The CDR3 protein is CASTARGFSGNTIYF. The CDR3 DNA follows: TGTGCCAGCACCGCCAGGGGCTTCTCTGGAAACACCATATATTTT.

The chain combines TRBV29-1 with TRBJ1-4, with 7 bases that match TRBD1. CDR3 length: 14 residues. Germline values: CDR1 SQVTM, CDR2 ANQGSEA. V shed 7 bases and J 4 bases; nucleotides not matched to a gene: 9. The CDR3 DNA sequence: TGCAGCGCCACGACAGGGTCGGGTAATGAAAAACTGTTTTTT. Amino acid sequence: CSATTGSGNEKLFF.

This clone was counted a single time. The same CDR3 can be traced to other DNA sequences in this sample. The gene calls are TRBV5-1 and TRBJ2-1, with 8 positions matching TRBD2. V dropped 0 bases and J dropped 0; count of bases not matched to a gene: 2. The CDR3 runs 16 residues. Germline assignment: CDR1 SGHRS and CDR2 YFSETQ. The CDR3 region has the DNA TGCGCCAGCAGCTTGGTAGCGGGGAGCTCCTACAATGAGCAGTTCTTC. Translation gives CASSLVAGSSYNEQFF.

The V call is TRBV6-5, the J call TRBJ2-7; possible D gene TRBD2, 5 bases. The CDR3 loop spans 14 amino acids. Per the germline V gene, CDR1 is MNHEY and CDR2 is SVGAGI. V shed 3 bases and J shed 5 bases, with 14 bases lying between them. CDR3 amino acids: CASSYRGDLHEQYF. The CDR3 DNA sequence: TGTGCCAGCAGTTATCGGGGAGACCTCCACGAGCAGTACTTC.

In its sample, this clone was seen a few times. CDR3 coding DNA: TGTGCCAGCAGCTCCTCCTCGGGTTCCGCTTTCTTT. It yields the protein CASSSSSGSAFF. J is TRBJ1-1 and V is TRBV6-5; D unclear. CDR3 length: 12 amino acids. Germline V CDR1 and CDR2: MNHEY, SVGAGI. The V end was cut by 6 bases, the J end by 11 bases, with 16 bases between.

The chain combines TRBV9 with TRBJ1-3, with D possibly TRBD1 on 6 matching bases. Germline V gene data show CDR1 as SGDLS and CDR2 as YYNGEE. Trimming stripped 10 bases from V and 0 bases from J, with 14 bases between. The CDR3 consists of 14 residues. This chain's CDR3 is CASGQPSSGNTIYF. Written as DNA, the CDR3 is TGTGCCTCCGGACAGCCGAGCTCTGGAAACACCATATATTTT.

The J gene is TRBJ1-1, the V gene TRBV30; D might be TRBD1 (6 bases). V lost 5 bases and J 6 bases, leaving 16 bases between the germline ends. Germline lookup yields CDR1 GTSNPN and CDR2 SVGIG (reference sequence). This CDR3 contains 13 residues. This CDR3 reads CAWGTGQKAEAFF. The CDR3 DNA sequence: TGTGCCTGGGGTACAGGACAGAAGGCTGAAGCTTTCTTT.

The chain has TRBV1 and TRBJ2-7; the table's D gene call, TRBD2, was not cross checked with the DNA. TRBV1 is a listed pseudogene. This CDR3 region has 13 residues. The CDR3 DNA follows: TGCACCAGCAGCCGAGGTTTGAAGGTCGAGCAGTACTTC. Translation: CTSSRGLKVEQYF.

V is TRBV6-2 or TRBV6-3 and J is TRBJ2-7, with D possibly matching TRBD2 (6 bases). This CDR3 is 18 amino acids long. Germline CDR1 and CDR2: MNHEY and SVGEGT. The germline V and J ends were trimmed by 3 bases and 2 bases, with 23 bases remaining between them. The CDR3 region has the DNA TGTGCCAGCAGTTATGACAGTACCCGGGGGACCCACACCTACGAGCAGTACTTC. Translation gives CASSYDSTRGTHTYEQYF.

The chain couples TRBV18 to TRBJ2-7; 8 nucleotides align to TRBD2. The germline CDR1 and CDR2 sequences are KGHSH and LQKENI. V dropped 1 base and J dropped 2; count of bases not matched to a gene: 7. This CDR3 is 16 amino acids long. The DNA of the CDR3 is TGTGCCAGCTCACCACAGACGGGAGGGCTTACCTACGAGCAGTACTTC. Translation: CASSPQTGGLTYEQYF.

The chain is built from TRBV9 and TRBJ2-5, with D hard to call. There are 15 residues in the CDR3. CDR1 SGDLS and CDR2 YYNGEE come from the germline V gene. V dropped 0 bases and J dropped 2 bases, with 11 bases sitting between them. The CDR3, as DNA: TGTGCCAGCAGCGTAGGAGCGCGGAATCAAGAGACCCAGTACTTC. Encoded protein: CASSVGARNQETQYF.